These T cell receptor beta chains were read from a single sample in a study of vaccination and CD4 T cells after COVID-19. TCRdb re-analysed the PCR reads in MiXCR, keeping a single row per CDR3 protein. The table records around 5,400 distinct CDR3 sequences, about 38% of them present only once. No antigen has been assigned to these receptors. The specimen was CD4+ T cells from blood, cultured in vitro. The receptor source for this set is a human donor who had recovered from COVID-19. Both conserved end residues are part of each CDR3. Each record gives: J gene, D gene, clone size, V gene, CDR3 length, CDR3 protein, CDR3 DNA. D genes are given only for firm matches. Not all rows give a size; the values are once, few, many and, for expanded clones, a class.

j_gene: TRBJ2-7; d_gene: TRBD2; abundance: few; v_gene: TRBV27; len: 14; CDR3aa: CASRRAGDAPEQYF; CDR3nt: TGTGCCAGCCGACGGGCGGGGGATGCACCCGAGCAGTACTTC
j_gene: TRBJ1-3; d_gene: NA; abundance: NA; v_gene: TRBV2; len: 14; CDR3aa: CASSGRLSGNTIYF; CDR3nt: TGTGCCAGCAGTGGTCGTCTCTCTGGAAACACCATATATTTT
j_gene: TRBJ1-1; d_gene: NA; abundance: NA; v_gene: TRBV15; len: 14; CDR3aa: CATSRGGVGTEAFF; CDR3nt: TGTGCCACCAGCAGGGGCGGTGTGGGAACTGAAGCTTTCTTT
j_gene: TRBJ2-7; d_gene: TRBD1; abundance: NA; v_gene: TRBV27; len: 15; CDR3aa: CASSRVGTGDYEQYF; CDR3nt: TGTGCCAGCAGTCGGGTCGGGACAGGGGACTACGAGCAGTACTTC
j_gene: TRBJ2-1; d_gene: NA; abundance: NA; v_gene: TRBV7-2; len: 14; CDR3aa: CASSLGNGDREQFF; CDR3nt: TGTGCCAGCAGCTTAGGAAATGGGGATCGGGAGCAGTTCTTC
j_gene: TRBJ2-5; d_gene: NA; abundance: medium-sized; v_gene: TRBV12-3/TRBV12-4; len: 14; CDR3aa: CASSLRGREETQYF; CDR3nt: TGTGCCAGCAGTTTACGAGGGAGAGAAGAGACCCAGTACTTC
j_gene: TRBJ2-4; d_gene: NA; abundance: few; v_gene: TRBV5-4; len: 14; CDR3aa: CASSQPGTKNIQYF; CDR3nt: TGTGCCAGCAGCCAGCCGGGAACTAAAAACATTCAGTACTTC
j_gene: TRBJ1-1; d_gene: NA; abundance: few; v_gene: TRBV7-2; len: 14; CDR3aa: CASSSDPSATEAFF; CDR3nt: TGTGCCAGCAGCTCAGACCCCAGCGCCACTGAAGCTTTCTTT
j_gene: TRBJ2-7; d_gene: TRBD2; abundance: once; v_gene: TRBV6-5; len: 14; CDR3aa: CASSYGRESDEQYF; CDR3nt: TGTGCCAGCAGTTACGGGAGGGAATCTGACGAGCAGTACTTC
j_gene: TRBJ2-2; d_gene: NA; abundance: NA; v_gene: TRBV2; len: 13; CDR3aa: CASSSQGHGELFF; CDR3nt: TGTGCCAGCAGCTCCCAGGGGCACGGGGAGCTGTTTTTT
j_gene: TRBJ1-2; d_gene: TRBD1; abundance: NA; v_gene: TRBV5-1; len: 12; CDR3aa: CASSYRGYGYTF; CDR3nt: TGCGCCAGCAGTTACAGGGGCTATGGCTACACCTTC
j_gene: TRBJ2-5; d_gene: TRBD2; abundance: NA; v_gene: TRBV7-2; len: 16; CDR3aa: CASSQMGGGIQETQYF; CDR3nt: TGTGCCAGCAGCCAAATGGGGGGGGGGATCCAAGAGACCCAGTACTTC
j_gene: TRBJ2-1; d_gene: TRBD2; abundance: NA; v_gene: TRBV10-2; len: 16; CDR3aa: CASTLLAGGPGNEQFF; CDR3nt: TGCGCCAGCACTCTATTAGCGGGGGGGCCGGGCAATGAGCAGTTCTTC
j_gene: TRBJ2-7; d_gene: NA; abundance: NA; v_gene: TRBV10-1; len: 12; CDR3aa: CAKPTAAYEQYF; CDR3nt: TGCGCCAAGCCGACGGCGGCCTACGAGCAGTACTTC
j_gene: TRBJ2-2; d_gene: NA; abundance: few; v_gene: TRBV2; len: 14; CDR3aa: CASSLDSYTGELFF; CDR3nt: TGTGCCAGCAGCTTAGACAGCTACACCGGGGAGCTGTTTTTT
j_gene: TRBJ2-5; d_gene: NA; abundance: NA; v_gene: TRBV10-3; len: 14; CDR3aa: CAISDGGGQETQYF; CDR3nt: TGTGCCATCAGTGATGGGGGTGGACAAGAGACCCAGTACTTC
j_gene: TRBJ2-3; d_gene: NA; abundance: NA; v_gene: TRBV12-3/TRBV12-4; len: 11; CDR3aa: CASDNRATQYF; CDR3nt: TGTGCCAGCGATAACAGGGCTACGCAGTATTTT
j_gene: TRBJ2-7; d_gene: NA; abundance: few; v_gene: TRBV15; len: 17; CDR3aa: CATSRDLHEGLFGEQYF; CDR3nt: TGTGCCACCAGCAGAGACCTGCATGAAGGGCTTTTCGGCGAGCAGTACTTC
j_gene: TRBJ1-1; d_gene: NA; abundance: few; v_gene: TRBV20-1; len: 15; CDR3aa: CSASSQGHLNTEAFF; CDR3nt: TGCAGTGCTAGCAGTCAAGGACACCTGAACACTGAAGCTTTCTTT
j_gene: TRBJ2-3; d_gene: NA; abundance: NA; v_gene: TRBV4-1; len: 14; CDR3aa: CASSQDPREDTQYF; CDR3nt: TGCGCCAGCAGCCAAGATCCCCGGGAAGATACGCAGTATTTT
j_gene: TRBJ2-5; d_gene: NA; abundance: NA; v_gene: TRBV30; len: 13; CDR3aa: CAWSGWLQETQYF; CDR3nt: TGTGCCTGGAGTGGGTGGTTACAAGAGACCCAGTACTTC
j_gene: TRBJ2-2; d_gene: TRBD2; abundance: NA; v_gene: TRBV20-1; len: 16; CDR3aa: CSARDQTSGGPGELFF; CDR3nt: TGCAGTGCTAGAGATCAAACTAGCGGGGGCCCCGGGGAGCTGTTTTTT